This T cell receptor (beta chain) was sequenced for a study of CD8+ T cells in alopecia areata. From PBMCs, CD4+ and CD8+ T cells were sorted. Germline V gene data show CDR1 as GTSNPN and CDR2 as SVGIG (reference sequence). V shed 3 bases, J shed 5 bases, and the junction held 2 bases outside the gene matches. The CDR3 length is 12 residues. Note on this clone: Antigen specificity is unknown.

Findings of the study overall: Lesional scalp displayed greater clonality than normal scalp, most notably in alopecia totalis/universalis. TCR sharing across patients was less clear than in mice, possibly HLA-related. Sequencing of scalp samples also includes resident alphabeta T cells from normal skin.

Once RNA had been extracted, it was reverse transcribed into cDNA to act as the sequencing template. Profiling relied on immunoSEQ multiplex PCR, and the TCRdb table lists in-frame clones only, not all of them. Among some 200,000 clones, roughly 56% were seen once, and the ten largest hold around 5%. The V and J genes are TRBV30 and TRBJ2-7, with 9 bases identical to TRBD1. This TCR was sampled from a human donor in good health. Source material: CD8+ T cells sorted from blood. CDR3 sequence: CAWRDRGHEQYF. The CDR3 DNA reads TGTGCCTGGAGGGACAGGGGACACGAGCAGTACTTC.